This T cell receptor beta chain comes out of a study of shared clonotypes between healthy human individuals. CDR3 length: 14 amino acids. Trimming took 2 bases from V and 7 from J; bases not matched to a gene: 6. Germline CDR1 ENHRY, CDR2 SYGVKD. Produced via immunoSEQ multiplex PCR; TCRdb's table is partial and in-frame only. This sample has about 2.4 million clones, with approximately 93% found just once. The receptor's source is a man aged 18-30 years in good health. Some clones in this sample may be carry-over from other donors' samples. Sequencing was performed on naive CD4+ T cells from PBMCs. Indicated subset: CD45RA+ positively selected. The rearrangement joins TRBV10-3 to TRBJ2-7; 9 bases match TRBD1. CDR3 amino acids: CAISEGWTGVEQYF. CDR3 bases: TGTGCCATCAGTGAGGGATGGACAGGGGTTGAGCAGTACTTC.